The present entry profiles one TCR beta chain with its context. These data come from a study of blood T cell repertoires in COVID-19. The V end lost 7 bases, the J end lost 7 bases, and 14 bases lay between the germline ends. CDR1 SNHLY and CDR2 FYNNEI come from the germline V gene. The CDR3 sequence is 13 residues long. Generated by immunoSEQ multiplex PCR, the TCRdb table keeps only in-frame clones and is missing some. The sample carries some 130,000 clones, roughly 80% recorded once. The rearrangement links TRBV2 to TRBJ1-5; D gene ambiguous. Sequencing was done on a sample of PBMCs or T cells enriched from blood (not recorded which). The sequence was collected from a woman aged 45-59 years who had recovered from COVID-19. CDR3 sequence (DNA): TGTGCCAGCAAAGGAGAAGCGAACCAGCCCCAGCATTTT. Encoded protein: CASKGEANQPQHF.